The clone carrying this T cell receptor (beta chain) was detected ten times or more. The antigen is not known. The entry originates in a study of T cells in Graves' hyperthyroidism and ophthalmopathy. Points from the study as a whole: The model forecast ophthalmopathy, anticipating it by a median around 6.4 months before onset. Within blood appeared most thyroid clonotypes that had expanded above 0.001.

Calling Graves' hyperthyroidism stable meant ophthalmopathy did not progress within 18 months. Investigators excluded patients with uncontrolled infection, other autoimmune disease, pregnancy or lactation. The germline V gene has CDR1 SGHAT and CDR2 FQNNGV. The CDR3 is 14 amino acids. The V end was cut by 4 bases, the J end by 6 bases, with 15 bases between. Amplified TCR beta CDR3 regions came from RNA transcripts. The primer set for the first-round RT-PCR of the TCR CDR3 was HTBI. TCRdb reprocessed the multiplex PCR reads via MiXCR and lists one record per CDR3 protein. The sample gives 500,000 to 650,000 distinct CDR3 sequences, roughly 15% of which show up once; about 15% is in the top ten.

Sequencing input: blood. This TCR was sampled from a woman aged 40 to 50 with Graves' hyperthyroidism. V is TRBV11-2 and J is TRBJ1-2; no clear D. This CDR3 reads CASSSRGEADGYTF. The CDR3 DNA follows: TGTGCCAGCAGCTCCCGGGGAGAGGCTGATGGCTACACCTTC.